These 15 T cell receptor beta chains originate from one sample sequenced in a study of cytomegalovirus exposure and HLA in healthy donors. The PCR had 60 Vbeta and 13 Jbeta primers. Measured with immunoSEQ multiplex PCR; TCRdb has only the in-frame clones, and not every one. The repertoire table contains some 75,000 clones. The sample was PBMCs. The receptors originated from a man aged 35-49 years in good health and CMV-seronegative.

The chain couples TRBV7-2 to TRBJ2-7; D gene uncertain. The V end was cut by 3 bases, the J end by 0 bases, with 9 bases between. Germline V lookup: CDR1 SGHTA, CDR2 FQGNSA. This CDR3 is built from 14 residues. The CDR3 here is CASSFQWSSYEQYF. The DNA for the CDR3 is TGTGCCAGCAGCTTTCAATGGAGCTCCTACGAGCAGTACTTC.

V and J are TRBV27 and TRBJ1-2; no reliable D call. CDR1 and CDR2 from the germline V gene are MNHEY and SMNVEV (reference sequence). V was shortened by 4 bases and J by 5 bases, with 5 bases between the two germline ends. The CDR3 spans 11 residues. The CDR3 DNA reads TGTGCCAGCAGTTCCGGGTATGGCTACACCTTC. As protein: CASSSGYGYTF.

CDR3 nucleotide sequence: TGCGCCAGCAGCTGGGGACTAGCGGGGGAAAAACTGTTTTTT. It specifies CASSWGLAGEKLFF. The rearrangement joins TRBV5-1 to TRBJ1-4, with D tentatively TRBD1 (5 bases). The CDR3 loop spans 14 amino acids. Germline V lookup: CDR1 SGHRS, CDR2 YFSETQ. V was cut by 3 bases and J by 8 bases, with 14 bases left in between.

The CDR3: CASSLVQDTSGNTIYF. CDR3 nucleotide sequence: TGTGCCAGCAGCTTAGTTCAGGACACCTCTGGAAACACCATATATTTT. J is TRBJ1-3 and V is TRBV7-8, with a tentative D call TRBD1 (5 bases). In germline, CDR1 is SGHVS, CDR2 FQNEAQ. V lost 1 base and J 0 bases, leaving 10 bases between the germline ends. The CDR3 is 16 amino acids.

The chain recombines TRBV4-3 with TRBJ1-1; D remains unclear. The germline gives CDR1 LGHNA, CDR2 YSLEER. The CDR3 sequence is 16 residues long. Trimming took off 5 bases at V and 6 bases at J, with 22 bases between the two ends. In DNA form, the CDR3 reads TGCGCCAGCAGCTCCTATCTTACCGGGAGCACCCCTGAAGCTTTCTTT. Translated, it gives CASSSYLTGSTPEAFF.

This chain links TRBV19 with TRBJ2-7; a possible D gene is TRBD2 (6 bases). Germline loops: CDR1 LNHDA, CDR2 SQIVND (reference sequence). This CDR3 spans 13 amino acids. The germline V and J ends were trimmed by 3 bases and 3 bases, with 9 bases remaining between them. CDR3 loop: CASSMVGGYEQYF. The CDR3 nucleotides are TGTGCCAGTAGTATGGTGGGGGGCTACGAGCAGTACTTC.

On this clone: The missing conserved phenylalanine or tryptophan at the end of this CDR3 makes a read error likely. The DNA is left out, because the CDR3 cannot be placed on it with certainty; the CDR3 is given as TCRdb lists it. This chain uses TRBV7-2 with TRBJ2-7; the tabulated D call, TRBD1, remains unverified against the DNA. Looked up from germline, CDR1 is SGHTA and CDR2 is FQGNSA. The CDR3 comprises 13 residues, both ends counted. The CDR3 loop reads CASSSGRTGVPYL.

This chain links TRBV4-2 with TRBJ1-5, with no clear D. The germline V gene encodes CDR1 LGHNA and CDR2 YNFKEQ. The CDR3 spans 14 residues. The V end lost 2 bases, the J end lost 7 bases, and 12 bases lay between the germline ends. CDR3 nucleotide sequence: TGTGCCAGCAGCCAATATGGTGTAGAGCAGCCCCAGCATTTT. As protein: CASSQYGVEQPQHF.

The chain carries TRBV27 and TRBJ1-1, with D unresolved. In germline, CDR1 is MNHEY, CDR2 SMNVEV (reference sequence). V lost 8 bases and J lost 11, with 12 bases in between. CDR3 length equals 10 residues. CDR3 sequence reads: CASAGQWAFF. The CDR3 DNA sequence: TGTGCCAGCGCGGGCCAATGGGCTTTCTTT.

This chain uses TRBV6-5 with TRBJ1-6; unclear D gene. The V end was cut by 6 bases, the J end by 7 bases, with 13 bases between. The length of the CDR3 is 14 residues. Per germline, CDR1 MNHEY and CDR2 SVGAGI. The CDR3 DNA reads as TGTGCCAGCAGCCTAGCGGGATTCAATTCACCCCTCCACTTT. It translates to CASSLAGFNSPLHF.

This chain joins TRBV30 and TRBJ1-2, with 7 nucleotides matching TRBD1. Germline V gives CDR1 GTSNPN, CDR2 SVGIG (reference sequence). This CDR3 has 15 amino acids. J was trimmed by 7 bases and V by 4 bases; bases with no gene match: 15. The CDR3 region has the DNA TGTGCCTGGAAAAGCACCCCCGGGACAGTCACTGGCTACACCTTC. Translating it yields CAWKSTPGTVTGYTF.

This chain connects TRBV10-3 to TRBJ2-3; 8 positions agree with TRBD2. V shed 9 bases, J shed 0 bases, and the junction held 2 bases outside the gene matches. Germline CDR1 ENHRY, CDR2 SYGVKD. CDR3 size: 13 residues. The DNA for the CDR3 is TGTGCCATTACTAGCGGAAGCACAGATACGCAGTATTTT. Protein sequence: CAITSGSTDTQYF.

This rearrangement joins TRBV29-1 to TRBJ2-7, with D tentatively TRBD2 (5 bases). The V and J ends lost 1 base and 0 bases respectively, with 16 bases between them. Germline loops: CDR1 SQVTM, CDR2 ANQGSEA. CDR3 length: 16 amino acids. This CDR3 is CSVEGHPGEGSYEQYF. CDR3 sequence (DNA): TGCAGCGTTGAAGGGCACCCCGGGGAAGGCTCCTACGAGCAGTACTTC.

The chain links TRBV2 to TRBJ2-5; possibly TRBD2 for D (7 bases). The end of the DNA fits TRBJ2-7 better, so the J call may be wrong. CDR1 SNHLY and CDR2 FYNNEI come from the germline V gene. The CDR3 extends over 15 amino acids. CDR3 sequence reads: CASSEWGREHYEQYF. The CDR3 DNA sequence: TGTGCCAGCAGTGAATGGGGGCGGGAGCACTACGAGCAGTACTTC.

The chain employs TRBV19 and TRBJ2-1, with a weak D call TRBD2 (5 bases). Trimming took off 5 bases at V and 4 bases at J, with 12 bases between the two ends. The CDR3 spans 14 residues. Looked up from germline, CDR1 is LNHDA and CDR2 is SQIVND (reference sequence). The CDR3 sequence is CASSRDVAYNEQFF. In DNA, the CDR3 is TGTGCCAGTAGTCGGGATGTTGCTTACAATGAGCAGTTCTTC.